This T cell receptor beta chain was obtained from a study of Ad26.COV2.S vaccination and SARS-CoV-2 variants. Method: immunoSEQ multiplex PCR; TCRdb's copy keeps in-frame clones and lacks some. The sample records more than 150,000 clones, around 85% being singletons. There are 15 residues in the CDR3. V dropped 3 bases and J dropped 0 bases, with 9 bases sitting between them. Germline V gene data show CDR1 as MDHEN and CDR2 as SYDVKM. Comments on this clone: Its antigen is unknown.

Notes on the study in general: Non-spike TCR breadth was similar in vaccine and placebo recipients. Possibly, TCR breadth and depth analyses underestimated total T cell responses. Reportedly, after vaccination the spike-specific CD8+ and CD4+ T cell responses displayed substantial breadth.

The material was peripheral blood, obtained after recovery from COVID-19. V and J are TRBV28 and TRBJ1-3; possibly TRBD1 for D (6 bases). The TCR originated in a human donor who had recovered from COVID-19. CDR3 sequence: CASSLRGASGNTIYF. The CDR3 bases are TGTGCCAGCAGTTTGAGGGGGGCCTCTGGAAACACCATATATTTT. Full variable domain (rest looked up from reference TRBV28 and TRBJ1-3): DVKVTQSSRYLVKRTGEKVFLECVQDMDHENMFWYRQDPGLGLRLIYFSYDVKMKEKGDIPEGYSVSREKKERFSLILESASTNQTSMYLCASSLRGASGNTIYFGEGSWLTVV.